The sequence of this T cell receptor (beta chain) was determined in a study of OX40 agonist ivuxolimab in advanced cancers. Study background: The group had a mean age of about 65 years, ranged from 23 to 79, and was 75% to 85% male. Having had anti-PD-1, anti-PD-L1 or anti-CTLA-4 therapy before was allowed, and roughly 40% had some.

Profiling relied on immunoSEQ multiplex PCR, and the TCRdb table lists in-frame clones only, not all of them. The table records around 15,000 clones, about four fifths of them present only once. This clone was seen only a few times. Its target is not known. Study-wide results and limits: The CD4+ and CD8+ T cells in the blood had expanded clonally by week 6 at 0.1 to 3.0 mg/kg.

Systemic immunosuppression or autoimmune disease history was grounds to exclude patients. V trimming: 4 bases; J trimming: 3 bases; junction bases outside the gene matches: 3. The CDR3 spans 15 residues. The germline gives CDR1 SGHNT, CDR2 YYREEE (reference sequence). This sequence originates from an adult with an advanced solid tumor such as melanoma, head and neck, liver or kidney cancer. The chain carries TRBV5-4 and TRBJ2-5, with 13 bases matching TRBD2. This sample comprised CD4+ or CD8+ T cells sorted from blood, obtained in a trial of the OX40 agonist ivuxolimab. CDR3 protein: CASSGGTSGEETQYF. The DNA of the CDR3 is TGTGCCAGCAGCGGAGGGACTAGCGGGGAAGAGACCCAGTACTTC.